This TCR beta chain was recovered during a study of T-cell reconstitution after alpha-beta-depleted transplantation in children. This clonotype was counted only a few times. Germline lookup yields CDR1 MNHEY and CDR2 SVGAGI. Trimming pared 0 bases from V and 2 bases from J, leaving 14 bases between. This CDR3 region has 16 residues. During its preparation, the TCRbeta library received unique molecular identifiers. TCRdb independently ran MiXCR on the PCR reads; one entry per CDR3 protein. The data hold about 600,000 distinct CDR3 sequences, with 10% observed a single time. The gene calls are TRBV6-5 and TRBJ2-7; the D gene is possibly TRBD1 (6 bases). The sample was PBMCs from the stem cell graft donor, taken from the stem cell graft. This TCR was sampled from a human donor who donated a stem cell graft to a child with acute myeloid leukemia. CDR3 nucleotides: TGTGCCAGCAGTTACTCGAACCAGGGGACCCCCTACGAGCAGTACTTC. It translates to CASSYSNQGTPYEQYF.